These T cell receptor beta chains were read from a single sample in a study of blood T cell repertoires in COVID-19. The protocol was immunoSEQ multiplex PCR, while the TCRdb copy is restricted to in-frame clones and leaves out a portion. This table has about 53,000 clones, around 80% appearing once. The material sequenced was peripheral blood. All receptors come from a human donor with active or convalescent COVID-19. The donor label of this sample is uncertain. Both conserved end residues are part of each CDR3. D genes are given only for firm matches. Clone sizes are given selectively: once, few, many, or a class where the clone is expanded.

V: TRBV24-1; D: TRBD1; J: TRBJ2-5; size: NA; CDR3: CATSDLTGGGETQYF; DNA: TGTGCCACCAGTGACCTGACAGGGGGCGGAGAGACCCAGTACTTC
V: TRBV3-1/TRBV3-2; D: TRBD2; J: TRBJ2-1; size: once; CDR3: CASSLPTSGSYEQFF; DNA: TGTGCCAGCAGCCTACCGACTAGCGGGAGTTATGAGCAGTTCTTC
V: TRBV20-1; D: NA; J: TRBJ1-2; size: NA; CDR3: CSARQDAGYTF; DNA: TGCAGTGCTAGGCAGGATGCTGGCTACACCTTC
V: TRBV14; D: NA; J: TRBJ1-2; size: few; CDR3: CASSQGDGYTF; DNA: TGTGCCAGCAGCCAAGGAGATGGCTACACCTTC
V: TRBV5-8; D: NA; J: TRBJ1-3; size: NA; CDR3: CASSLSGFPGNTIYF; DNA: TGTGCCAGCAGCTTGTCGGGTTTTCCTGGAAACACCATATATTTT
V: TRBV12-3/TRBV12-4; D: NA; J: TRBJ1-2; size: NA; CDR3: CASRAPGIYGYTF; DNA: TGTGCCAGCAGGGCCCCGGGGATCTATGGCTACACCTTC
V: TRBV7-3; D: TRBD1; J: TRBJ2-7; size: NA; CDR3: CASSSNPRDRGSPEQYF; DNA: TGTGCCAGCAGTTCTAACCCCCGGGACAGGGGATCCCCCGAGCAGTACTTC
V: TRBV27; D: NA; J: TRBJ2-3; size: NA; CDR3: CASRGGGSTSTDTQYF; DNA: TGTGCCAGCAGGGGCGGCGGGTCGACTAGCACAGATACGCAGTATTTT
V: TRBV3-1/TRBV3-2; D: TRBD1; J: TRBJ2-1; size: NA; CDR3: CASSQGTGSYNEQFF; DNA: TGTGCCAGCAGCCAAGGGACAGGCTCCTACAATGAGCAGTTCTTC
V: TRBV19; D: NA; J: TRBJ1-3; size: NA; CDR3: CASSQGRGNTIYF; DNA: TGTGCCAGTAGCCAGGGTCGCGGAAACACCATATATTTT
V: TRBV11-2; D: NA; J: TRBJ2-2; size: NA; CDR3: CASSKNGGANTGELFF; DNA: TGTGCCAGCAGCAAAAATGGGGGCGCGAACACCGGGGAGCTGTTTTTT
V: TRBV11-3; D: NA; J: TRBJ2-2; size: NA; CDR3: CASSLNRVNTGELFF; DNA: TGTGCCAGCAGCTTGAACAGGGTGAACACCGGGGAGCTGTTTTTT
V: TRBV14; D: NA; J: TRBJ2-7; size: NA; CDR3: CASSPYSYEQYF; DNA: TGTGCCAGCAGTCCCTACTCCTACGAGCAGTACTTC
V: TRBV14; D: TRBD1; J: TRBJ2-7; size: many; CDR3: CASSPSGGQGYEQYF; DNA: TGTGCCAGCAGCCCGTCCGGGGGACAGGGCTACGAGCAGTACTTC
V: TRBV7-9; D: TRBD2; J: TRBJ2-1; size: NA; CDR3: CASNPSGRGTYNEQFF; DNA: TGTGCCAGCAACCCTAGCGGGAGGGGGACCTACAATGAGCAGTTCTTC
V: TRBV19; D: TRBD2; J: TRBJ2-1; size: NA; CDR3: CASSSGSYNEQFF; DNA: TGTGCCAGTAGTAGCGGGAGCTATAATGAGCAGTTCTTC
V: TRBV18; D: TRBD1; J: TRBJ2-7; size: NA; CDR3: CASSPGTGTYEQYF; DNA: TGTGCCAGCTCACCTGGGACAGGGACCTACGAGCAGTACTTC
V: TRBV6-5; D: TRBD2; J: TRBJ2-1; size: NA; CDR3: CASTPLANNEQFF; DNA: TGTGCCAGCACTCCACTAGCGAACAATGAGCAGTTCTTC
V: TRBV7-7; D: TRBD2; J: TRBJ2-1; size: NA; CDR3: CASSPGLARDNEQFF; DNA: TGTGCCAGCAGCCCGGGACTAGCGAGGGACAATGAGCAGTTCTTC
V: TRBV4-1; D: TRBD1; J: TRBJ2-2; size: few; CDR3: CASSLRPGGTFYLSGIGELFF; DNA: TGCGCCAGCAGCCTCCGACCAGGGGGAACCTTTTATCTCAGTGGAATCGGGGAGCTGTTTTTT
V: TRBV2; D: NA; J: TRBJ2-7; size: NA; CDR3: CASSGGLGSPYEQYF; DNA: TGTGCCAGCAGTGGAGGGCTAGGCAGTCCTTACGAGCAGTACTTC
V: TRBV19; D: NA; J: TRBJ1-2; size: NA; CDR3: CASSIQEGGAYTF; DNA: TGTGCCAGTAGTATACAGGAAGGGGGTGCCTACACCTTC
V: TRBV5-1; D: TRBD2; J: TRBJ2-1; size: NA; CDR3: CASSRGDYNEQFF; DNA: TGCGCCAGCAGCCGGGGGGACTACAATGAGCAGTTCTTC
V: TRBV3-1/TRBV3-2; D: TRBD2; J: TRBJ2-3; size: few; CDR3: CASRKAPGLARDTQYF; DNA: TGTGCCAGCAGAAAAGCCCCGGGACTAGCGCGGGATACGCAGTATTTT
V: TRBV5-5; D: NA; J: TRBJ2-7; size: NA; CDR3: CASSLDLAGPYEQYF; DNA: TGTGCCAGCAGCTTGGATCTAGCCGGCCCCTACGAGCAGTACTTC
V: TRBV7-9; D: TRBD2; J: TRBJ2-2; size: once; CDR3: CASSQTSGRGPTGELFF; DNA: TGTGCCAGCAGTCAAACTAGCGGGAGAGGTCCGACCGGGGAGCTGTTTTTT
V: TRBV20-1; D: NA; J: TRBJ2-7; size: NA; CDR3: CSALSGYEQYF; DNA: TGCAGTGCGTTATCAGGCTACGAGCAGTACTTC
V: TRBV9; D: NA; J: TRBJ1-4; size: NA; CDR3: CASSVARRVCGEKLFF; DNA: TGTGCCAGCAGCGTAGCTAGAAGGGTGTGCGGGGAAAAACTGTTTTTT
V: TRBV6-2/TRBV6-3; D: NA; J: TRBJ2-7; size: NA; CDR3: CASSSSSGWSPLYEQYF; DNA: TGTGCCAGCAGTTCCTCGTCGGGGTGGAGTCCTCTCTACGAGCAGTACTTC
V: TRBV7-3; D: NA; J: TRBJ2-2; size: NA; CDR3: CASSLTAAGELFF; DNA: TGTGCCAGCAGCTTAACGGCCGCCGGGGAGCTGTTTTTT
V: TRBV11-3; D: TRBD2; J: TRBJ2-1; size: NA; CDR3: CASSRGLAGGGYNEQFF; DNA: TGTGCCAGCAGCCGGGGACTAGCGGGGGGAGGCTACAATGAGCAGTTCTTC
V: TRBV6-5; D: NA; J: TRBJ1-1; size: NA; CDR3: CASSYYPRGGDTEAFF; DNA: TGTGCCAGCAGTTACTATCCCCGGGGGGGGGACACTGAAGCTTTCTTT
V: TRBV4-1; D: NA; J: TRBJ1-6; size: NA; CDR3: CASSQDGGVSPLHF; DNA: TGCGCCAGCAGCCAAGATGGAGGGGTCTCACCCCTCCACTTT
V: TRBV7-7; D: NA; J: TRBJ2-2; size: NA; CDR3: CASSLGREAYTGELFF; DNA: TGTGCTAGCAGCTTAGGGCGGGAAGCGTACACCGGGGAGCTGTTTTTT
V: TRBV12-3/TRBV12-4; D: NA; J: TRBJ2-2; size: NA; CDR3: CASTGRNTGELFF; DNA: TGTGCCAGCACCGGTCGGAACACCGGGGAGCTGTTTTTT
V: TRBV5-1; D: NA; J: TRBJ2-1; size: NA; CDR3: CASSFTGQEGNNEQFF; DNA: TGCGCCAGCAGCTTCACCGGACAGGAGGGGAACAATGAGCAGTTCTTC
V: TRBV6-5; D: NA; J: TRBJ2-1; size: once; CDR3: CASSQTGAATNEQFF; DNA: TGTGCCAGCAGCCAAACCGGAGCCGCGACTAATGAGCAGTTCTTC
V: TRBV28; D: TRBD2; J: TRBJ2-5; size: NA; CDR3: CASSPPSGRAGETQYF; DNA: TGTGCCAGCAGTCCCCCGAGCGGGAGGGCCGGGGAGACCCAGTACTTC
V: TRBV5-4; D: TRBD1; J: TRBJ2-5; size: NA; CDR3: CASSRGQEETQYF; DNA: TGTGCCAGCAGTCGAGGACAGGAAGAGACCCAGTACTTC
V: TRBV3-1/TRBV3-2; D: TRBD1; J: TRBJ1-1; size: NA; CDR3: CASSQQGGQLNTEAFF; DNA: TGTGCCAGCAGCCAGCAGGGGGGACAGTTGAACACTGAAGCTTTCTTT
V: TRBV5-6; D: NA; J: TRBJ2-7; size: NA; CDR3: CASSLGVGLAYEQYF; DNA: TGTGCCAGCAGCTTGGGGGTGGGACTTGCCTACGAGCAGTACTTC
V: TRBV29-1; D: TRBD1; J: TRBJ1-1; size: few; CDR3: CSGNRGPGTEAFF; DNA: TGCAGCGGGAACAGGGGGCCAGGCACTGAAGCTTTCTTT